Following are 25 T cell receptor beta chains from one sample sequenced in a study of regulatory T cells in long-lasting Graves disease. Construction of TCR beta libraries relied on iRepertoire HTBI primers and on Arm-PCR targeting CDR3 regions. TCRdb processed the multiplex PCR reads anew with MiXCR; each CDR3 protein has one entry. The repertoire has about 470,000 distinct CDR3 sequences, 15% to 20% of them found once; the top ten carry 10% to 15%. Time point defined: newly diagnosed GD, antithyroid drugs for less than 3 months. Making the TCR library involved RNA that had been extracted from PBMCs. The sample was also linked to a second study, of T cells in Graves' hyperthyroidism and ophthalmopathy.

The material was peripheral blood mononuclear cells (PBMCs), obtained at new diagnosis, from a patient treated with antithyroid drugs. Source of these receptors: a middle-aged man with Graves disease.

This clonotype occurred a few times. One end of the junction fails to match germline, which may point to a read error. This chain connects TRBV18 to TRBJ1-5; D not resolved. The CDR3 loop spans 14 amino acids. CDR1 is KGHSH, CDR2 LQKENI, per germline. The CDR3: CASPPMGGDQPQHF. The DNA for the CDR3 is TGTGCCAGCCCACCAATGGGCGGAGATCAGCCCCAGCATTTT.

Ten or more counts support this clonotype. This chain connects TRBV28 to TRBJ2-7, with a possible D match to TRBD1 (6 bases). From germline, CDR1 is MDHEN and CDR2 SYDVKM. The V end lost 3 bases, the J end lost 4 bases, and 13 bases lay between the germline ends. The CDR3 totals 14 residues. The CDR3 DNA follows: TGTGCCAGCAGTTTGGGGGCGGCGAAGTACGAGCAGTACTTC. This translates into CASSLGAAKYEQYF.

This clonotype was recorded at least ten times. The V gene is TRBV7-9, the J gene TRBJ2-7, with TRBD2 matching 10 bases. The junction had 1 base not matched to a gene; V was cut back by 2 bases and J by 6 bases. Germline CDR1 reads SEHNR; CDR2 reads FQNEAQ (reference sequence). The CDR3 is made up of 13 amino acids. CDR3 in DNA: TGTGCCAGCAGCTTACTAGCGGGAGCCGAGCAGTACTTC. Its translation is CASSLLAGAEQYF.

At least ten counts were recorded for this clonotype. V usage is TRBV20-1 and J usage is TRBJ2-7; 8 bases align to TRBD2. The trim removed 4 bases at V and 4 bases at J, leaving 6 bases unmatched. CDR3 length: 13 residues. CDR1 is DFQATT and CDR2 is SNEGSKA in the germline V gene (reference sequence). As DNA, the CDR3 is TGCAGTGCTAACCCGGGGGGGGGTTACGAGCAGTACTTC. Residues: CSANPGGGYEQYF.

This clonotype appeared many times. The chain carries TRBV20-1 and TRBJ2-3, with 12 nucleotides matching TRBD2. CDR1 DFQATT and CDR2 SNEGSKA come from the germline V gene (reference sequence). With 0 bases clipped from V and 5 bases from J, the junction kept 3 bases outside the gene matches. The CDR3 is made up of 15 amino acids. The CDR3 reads CSARDLAGGKDTQYF. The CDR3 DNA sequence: TGCAGTGCTAGAGACCTAGCGGGAGGGAAAGATACGCAGTATTTT.

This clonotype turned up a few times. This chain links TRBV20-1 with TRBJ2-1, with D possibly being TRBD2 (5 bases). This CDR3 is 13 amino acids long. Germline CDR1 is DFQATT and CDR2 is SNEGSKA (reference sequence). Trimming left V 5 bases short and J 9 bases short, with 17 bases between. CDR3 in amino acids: CSAPLDGESEQFF. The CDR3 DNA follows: TGCAGTGCTCCCTTGGACGGGGAAAGTGAGCAGTTCTTC.

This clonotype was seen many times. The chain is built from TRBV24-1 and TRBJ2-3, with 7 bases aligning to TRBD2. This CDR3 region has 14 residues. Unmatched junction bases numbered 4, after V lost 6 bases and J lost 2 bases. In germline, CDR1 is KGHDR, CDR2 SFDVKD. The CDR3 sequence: CATSYGTTTDTQYF. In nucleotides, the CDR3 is TGTGCCACCAGTTACGGGACTACCACAGATACGCAGTATTTT.

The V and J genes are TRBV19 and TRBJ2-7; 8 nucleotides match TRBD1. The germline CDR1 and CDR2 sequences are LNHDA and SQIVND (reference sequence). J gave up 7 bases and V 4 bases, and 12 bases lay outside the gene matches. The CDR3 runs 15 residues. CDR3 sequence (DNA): TGTGCCAGTAGTACCGAGACAGGGGCCGTCTTTGAGCAGTACTTC. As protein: CASSTETGAVFEQYF.

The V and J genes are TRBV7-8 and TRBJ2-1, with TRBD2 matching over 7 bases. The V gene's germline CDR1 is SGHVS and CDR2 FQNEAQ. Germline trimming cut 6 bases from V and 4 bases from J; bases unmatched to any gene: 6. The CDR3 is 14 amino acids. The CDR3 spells CASSSGLWYNEQFF. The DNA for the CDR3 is TGTGCCAGCAGTTCGGGACTATGGTACAATGAGCAGTTCTTC.

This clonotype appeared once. CDR3 loop: CASRSTISREQYF. The CDR3 DNA follows: TGTGCCAGCCGTTCGACAATTTCCCGCGAGCAGTACTTC. The chain couples TRBV6-9 to TRBJ2-7, with D uncertain. Trimming took 8 bases from V and 6 from J, leaving 17 bases between them. Germline V gives CDR1 MNHGY, CDR2 SVAAGI. The CDR3 extends over 13 amino acids.

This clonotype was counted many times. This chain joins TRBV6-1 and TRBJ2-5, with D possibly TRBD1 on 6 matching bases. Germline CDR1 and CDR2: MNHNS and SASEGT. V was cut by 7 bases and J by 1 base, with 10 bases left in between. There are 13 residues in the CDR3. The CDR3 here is CASNGQLQETQYF. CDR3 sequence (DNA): TGTGCCAGCAATGGACAGCTCCAAGAGACCCAGTACTTC.

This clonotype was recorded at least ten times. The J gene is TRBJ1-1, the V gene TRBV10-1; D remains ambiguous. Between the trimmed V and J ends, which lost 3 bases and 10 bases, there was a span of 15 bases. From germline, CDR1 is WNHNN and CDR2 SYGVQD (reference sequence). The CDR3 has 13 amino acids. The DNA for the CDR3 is TGCGCCAGCAGTGAAACTCGAGCAATCGCAGCTTTCTTT. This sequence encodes CASSETRAIAAFF.

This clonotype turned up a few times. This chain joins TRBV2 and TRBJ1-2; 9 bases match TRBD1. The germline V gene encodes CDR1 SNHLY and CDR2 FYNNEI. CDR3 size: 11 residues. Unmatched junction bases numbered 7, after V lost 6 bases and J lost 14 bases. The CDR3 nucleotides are TGTGCCAGCAGACCCGGACAGGGGAGGACCTTC. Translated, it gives CASRPGQGRTF.

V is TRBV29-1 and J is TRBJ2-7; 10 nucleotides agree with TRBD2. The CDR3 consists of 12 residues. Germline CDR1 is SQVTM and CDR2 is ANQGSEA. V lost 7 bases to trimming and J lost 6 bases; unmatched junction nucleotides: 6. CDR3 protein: CSATGTSVEQYF. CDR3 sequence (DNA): TGCAGCGCCACCGGGACTAGCGTCGAGCAGTACTTC.

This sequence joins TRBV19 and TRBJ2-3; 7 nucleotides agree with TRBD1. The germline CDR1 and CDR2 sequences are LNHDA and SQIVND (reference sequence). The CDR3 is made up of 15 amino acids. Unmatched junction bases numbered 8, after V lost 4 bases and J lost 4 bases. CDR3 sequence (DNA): TGTGCCAGTAGTAGACCGGGACAGAGATCAGATACGCAGTATTTT. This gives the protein CASSRPGQRSDTQYF.

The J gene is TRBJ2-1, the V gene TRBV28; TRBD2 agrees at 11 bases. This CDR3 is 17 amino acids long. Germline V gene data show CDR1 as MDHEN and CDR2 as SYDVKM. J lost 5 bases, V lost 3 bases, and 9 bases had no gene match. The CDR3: CASSFQQLAGGHNEQFF. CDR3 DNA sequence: TGTGCCAGCAGTTTCCAACAGTTAGCGGGGGGGCACAATGAGCAGTTCTTC.

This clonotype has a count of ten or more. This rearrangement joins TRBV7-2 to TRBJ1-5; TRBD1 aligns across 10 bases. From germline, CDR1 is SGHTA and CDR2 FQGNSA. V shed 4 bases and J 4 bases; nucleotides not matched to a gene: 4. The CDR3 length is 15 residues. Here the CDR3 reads CASSSDRGLNQPQHF. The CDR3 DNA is TGTGCCAGCAGCTCAGACAGGGGGCTAAATCAGCCCCAGCATTTT.

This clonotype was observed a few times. CDR3 region: CASTVTSDLGEQYF. CDR3 DNA sequence: TGTGCCAGCACCGTCACTAGCGACCTTGGCGAGCAGTACTTC. The genes are TRBV12-3 or TRBV12-4 and TRBJ2-7; 7 nucleotides align to TRBD2. The CDR3 is made up of 14 amino acids. The J segment lost 6 bases and the V segment lost 7 bases, leaving 12 bases of the junction unmatched.

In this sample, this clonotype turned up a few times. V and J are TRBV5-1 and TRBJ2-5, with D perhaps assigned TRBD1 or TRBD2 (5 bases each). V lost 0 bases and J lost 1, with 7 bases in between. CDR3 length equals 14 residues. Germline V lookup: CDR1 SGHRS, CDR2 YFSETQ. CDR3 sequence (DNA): TGCGCCAGCAGCTTGGGGGGGACCCAAGAGACCCAGTACTTC. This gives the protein CASSLGGTQETQYF.

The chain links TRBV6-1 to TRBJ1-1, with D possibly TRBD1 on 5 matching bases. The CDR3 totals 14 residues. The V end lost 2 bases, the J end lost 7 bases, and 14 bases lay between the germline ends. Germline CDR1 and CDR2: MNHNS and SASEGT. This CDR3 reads CASSESGSGGEAFF. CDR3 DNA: TGTGCCAGCAGTGAATCAGGGTCTGGGGGTGAAGCTTTCTTT.

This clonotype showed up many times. The CDR3 sequence: CASSFRGYNEQFF. In DNA form, the CDR3 reads TGTGCCAGCAGTTTCCGGGGGTACAATGAGCAGTTCTTC. The chain employs TRBV28 and TRBJ2-1, with D maybe TRBD2 (6 bases). This CDR3 is built from 13 residues. Germline V lookup: CDR1 MDHEN, CDR2 SYDVKM. V gave up 3 bases and J gave up 4 bases, with 7 bases separating them.

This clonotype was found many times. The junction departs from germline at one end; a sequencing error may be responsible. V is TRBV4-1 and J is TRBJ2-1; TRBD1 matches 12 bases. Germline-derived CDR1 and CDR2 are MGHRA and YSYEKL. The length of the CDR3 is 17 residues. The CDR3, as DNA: TGTGCCAGCAGCCAAGATGATCTCGGGACAGGGGGCGGTGAGCAGTTCTTC. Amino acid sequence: CASSQDDLGTGGGEQFF.

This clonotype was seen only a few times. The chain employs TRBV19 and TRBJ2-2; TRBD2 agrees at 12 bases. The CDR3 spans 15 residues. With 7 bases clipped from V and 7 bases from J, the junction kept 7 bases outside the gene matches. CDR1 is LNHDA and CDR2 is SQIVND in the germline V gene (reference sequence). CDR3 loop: CASTGGLAGIGELFF. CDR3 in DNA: TGTGCCAGTACCGGAGGACTAGCGGGAATCGGGGAGCTGTTTTTT. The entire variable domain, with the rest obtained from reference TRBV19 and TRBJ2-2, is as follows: DGGITQSPKYLFRKEGQNVTLSCEQNLNHDAMYWYRQDPGQGLRLIYYSQIVNDFQKGDIAEGYSVSREKKESFPLTVTSAQKNPTAFYLCASTGGLAGIGELFFGEGSRLTVL.

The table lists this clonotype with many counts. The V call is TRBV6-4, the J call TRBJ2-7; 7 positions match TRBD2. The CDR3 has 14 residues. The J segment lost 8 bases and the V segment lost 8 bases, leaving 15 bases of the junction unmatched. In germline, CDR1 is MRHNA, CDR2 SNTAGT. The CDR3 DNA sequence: TGTGCCAGCCTGTCGGCGGGAGTCCCGGGGAAGCAGTACTTC. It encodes CASLSAGVPGKQYF.

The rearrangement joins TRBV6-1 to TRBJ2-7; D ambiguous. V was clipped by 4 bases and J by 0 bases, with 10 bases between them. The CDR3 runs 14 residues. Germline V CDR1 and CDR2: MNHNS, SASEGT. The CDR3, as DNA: TGTGCCAGCAGTGGGATAGTAAGCTCCTACGAGCAGTACTTC. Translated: CASSGIVSSYEQYF.